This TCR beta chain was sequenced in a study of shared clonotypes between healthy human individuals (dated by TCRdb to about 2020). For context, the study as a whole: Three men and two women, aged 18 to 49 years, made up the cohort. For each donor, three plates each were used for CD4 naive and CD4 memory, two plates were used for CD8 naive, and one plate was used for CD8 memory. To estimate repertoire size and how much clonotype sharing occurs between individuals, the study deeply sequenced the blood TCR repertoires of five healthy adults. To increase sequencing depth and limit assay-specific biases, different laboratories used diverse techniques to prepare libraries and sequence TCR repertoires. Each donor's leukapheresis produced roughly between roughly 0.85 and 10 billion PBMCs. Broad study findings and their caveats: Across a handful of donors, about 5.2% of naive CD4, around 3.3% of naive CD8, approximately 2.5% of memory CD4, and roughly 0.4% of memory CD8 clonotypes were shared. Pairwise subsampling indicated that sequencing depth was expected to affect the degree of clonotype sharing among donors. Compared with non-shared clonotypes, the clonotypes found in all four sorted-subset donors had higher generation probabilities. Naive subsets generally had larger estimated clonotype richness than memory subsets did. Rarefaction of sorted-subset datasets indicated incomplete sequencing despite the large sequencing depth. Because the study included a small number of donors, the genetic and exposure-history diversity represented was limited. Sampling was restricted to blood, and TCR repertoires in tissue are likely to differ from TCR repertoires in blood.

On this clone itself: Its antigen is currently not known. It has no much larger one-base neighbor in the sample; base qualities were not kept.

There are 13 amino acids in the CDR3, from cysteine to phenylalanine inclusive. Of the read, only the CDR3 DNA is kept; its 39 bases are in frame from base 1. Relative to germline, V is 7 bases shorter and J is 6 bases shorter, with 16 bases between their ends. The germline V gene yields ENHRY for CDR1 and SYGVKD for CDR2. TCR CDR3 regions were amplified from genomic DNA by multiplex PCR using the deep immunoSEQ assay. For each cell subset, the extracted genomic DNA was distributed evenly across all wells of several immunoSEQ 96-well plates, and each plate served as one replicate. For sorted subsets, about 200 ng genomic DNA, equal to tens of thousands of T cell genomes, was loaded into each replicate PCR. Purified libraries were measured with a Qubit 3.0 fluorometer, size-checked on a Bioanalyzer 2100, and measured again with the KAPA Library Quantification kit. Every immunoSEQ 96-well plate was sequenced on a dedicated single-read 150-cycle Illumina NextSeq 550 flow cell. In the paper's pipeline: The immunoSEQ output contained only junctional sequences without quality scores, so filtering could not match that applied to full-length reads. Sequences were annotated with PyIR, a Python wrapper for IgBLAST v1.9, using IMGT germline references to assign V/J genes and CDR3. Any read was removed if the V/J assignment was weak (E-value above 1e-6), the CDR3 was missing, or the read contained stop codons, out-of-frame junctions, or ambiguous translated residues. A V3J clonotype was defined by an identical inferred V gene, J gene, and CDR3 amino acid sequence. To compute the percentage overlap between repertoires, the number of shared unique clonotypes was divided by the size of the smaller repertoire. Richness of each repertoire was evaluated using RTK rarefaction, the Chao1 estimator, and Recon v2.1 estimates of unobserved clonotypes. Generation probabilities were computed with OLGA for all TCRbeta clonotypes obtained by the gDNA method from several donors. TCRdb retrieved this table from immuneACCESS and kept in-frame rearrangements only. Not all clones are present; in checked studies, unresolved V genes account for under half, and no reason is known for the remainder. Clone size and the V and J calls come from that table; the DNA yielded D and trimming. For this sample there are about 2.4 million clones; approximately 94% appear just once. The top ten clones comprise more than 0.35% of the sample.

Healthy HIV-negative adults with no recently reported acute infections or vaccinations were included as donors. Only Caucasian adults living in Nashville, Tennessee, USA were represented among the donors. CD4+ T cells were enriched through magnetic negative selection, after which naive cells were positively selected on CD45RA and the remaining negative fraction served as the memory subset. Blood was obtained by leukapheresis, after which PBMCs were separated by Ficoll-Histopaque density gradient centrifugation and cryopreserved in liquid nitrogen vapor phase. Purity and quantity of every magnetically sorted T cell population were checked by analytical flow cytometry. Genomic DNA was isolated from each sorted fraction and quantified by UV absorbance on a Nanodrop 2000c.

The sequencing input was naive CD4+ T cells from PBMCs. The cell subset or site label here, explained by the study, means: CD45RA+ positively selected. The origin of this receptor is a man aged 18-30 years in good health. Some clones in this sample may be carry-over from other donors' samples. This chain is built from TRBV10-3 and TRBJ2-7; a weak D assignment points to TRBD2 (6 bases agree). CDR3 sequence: CAITGAPGSEQYF. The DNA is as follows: TGTGCCATCACCGGGGCGCCCGGGAGCGAGCAGTACTTC.